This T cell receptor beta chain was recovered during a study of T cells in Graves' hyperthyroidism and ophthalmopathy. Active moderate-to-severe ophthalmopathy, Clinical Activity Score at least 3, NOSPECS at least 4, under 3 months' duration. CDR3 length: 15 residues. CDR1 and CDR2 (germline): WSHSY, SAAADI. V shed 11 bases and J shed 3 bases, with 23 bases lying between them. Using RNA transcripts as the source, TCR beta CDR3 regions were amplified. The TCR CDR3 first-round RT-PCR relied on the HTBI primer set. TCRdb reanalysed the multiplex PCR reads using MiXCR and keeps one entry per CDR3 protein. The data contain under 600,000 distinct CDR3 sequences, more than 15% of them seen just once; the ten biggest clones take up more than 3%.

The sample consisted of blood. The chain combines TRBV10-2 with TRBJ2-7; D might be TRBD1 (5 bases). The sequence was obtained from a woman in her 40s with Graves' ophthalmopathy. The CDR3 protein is CAVQSPSGNVYEQYF. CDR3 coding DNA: TGCGCCGTCCAGTCCCCGTCAGGGAATGTCTACGAGCAGTACTTC.